This TCR beta chain was obtained from a study of a mutant IDH1 vaccine in newly diagnosed glioma. Time point described: week 11, during vaccination. A 20-mer mutant IDH1 peptide at 300 ug was injected subcutaneously with topical imiquimod. On this clone: The antigen remains undetermined.

TCRdb's copy holds only in-frame clones and misses some; the assay was immunoSEQ multiplex PCR. The table shows 50,000 to 65,000 clones, with over 75% occurring only once. The CDR3 consists of 13 residues. Trimming removed 8 bases at V and 1 base at J, with 11 bases between. Germline CDR1 SNHLY, CDR2 FYNNEI. The sample consisted of PBMCs, taken from a glioma patient whose treatment included an IDH1 peptide vaccine. This clonotype originated in a man aged 50 to 59 with glioma. The J gene is TRBJ2-5, the V gene TRBV2; tentatively, D is TRBD1 (6 bases). For the CDR3, the DNA is TGTGCCAGCTTGGGGGCGGTCCAAGAGACCCAGTACTTC. Translating gives CASLGAVQETQYF.